Sequencing of this T cell receptor (beta chain) was carried out in a study of T-cell reconstitution after alpha-beta-depleted transplantation in children. The CDR3 has 15 residues. Germline trimming cut 4 bases from V and 5 bases from J; bases unmatched to any gene: 7. Germline CDR1 SGDLS, CDR2 YYNGEE. Library preparation (for TCRbeta) was performed with unique molecular identifiers. TCRdb reprocessed the PCR reads with MiXCR, giving one entry per CDR3 protein. The sample has hundreds of thousands of distinct CDR3 sequences, roughly 15% seen once. This clonotype was detected only a few times. Sequenced material: PBMCs, mostly from graft donor cells, taken 360 days after TCRalphabeta/CD19-depleted stem cell transplant. The chain recombines TRBV9 with TRBJ2-3; 10 nucleotides match TRBD2. The clonotype was recovered from a male patient aged 10-17 years who had a stem cell transplant for acute lymphoblastic leukemia, so the T cells may come from the graft donor. CDR3 coding DNA: TGTGCCAGCAGCCCTTTAGCGGGAGGTAGAGATACGCAGTATTTT. Translating gives CASSPLAGGRDTQYF.